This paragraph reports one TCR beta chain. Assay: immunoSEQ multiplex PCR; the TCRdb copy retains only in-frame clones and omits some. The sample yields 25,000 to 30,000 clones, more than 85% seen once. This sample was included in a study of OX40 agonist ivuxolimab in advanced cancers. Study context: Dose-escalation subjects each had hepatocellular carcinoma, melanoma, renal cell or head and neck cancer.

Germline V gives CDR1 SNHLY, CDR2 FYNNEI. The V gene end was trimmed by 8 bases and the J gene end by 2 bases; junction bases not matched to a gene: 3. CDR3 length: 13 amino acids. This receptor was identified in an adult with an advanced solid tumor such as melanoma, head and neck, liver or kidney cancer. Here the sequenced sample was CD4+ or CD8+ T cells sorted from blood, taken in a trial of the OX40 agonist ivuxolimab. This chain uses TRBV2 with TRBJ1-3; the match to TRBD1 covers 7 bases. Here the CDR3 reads CASGTVPGNTIYF. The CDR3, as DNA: TGTGCCAGCGGGACAGTGCCTGGAAACACCATATATTTT.